Below, one T cell receptor (beta chain) is given with its context. What it binds is not known. This record comes from a study of monozygotic twins with inflammatory bowel disease. Eight separate reactions for every sample produced the cDNA. Researchers used template switching to add UMIs featuring a 6-nucleotide sample barcode. Reprocessing the 5' RACE reads, TCRdb reports a single entry for every CDR3 protein and omits DNA. This repertoire includes some 190,000 distinct CDR3 sequences. Looked up from germline, CDR1 is MNHEY and CDR2 is SVGAGI. CDR3 length: 15 residues. Overall study results and limits: The co-twins with IBD showed lower TCRbeta diversity (inverse Simpson) than their healthy siblings. Fewer shared clonotypes with others were found in IBD patients than in healthy twins, especially with disease activity.

The chain recombines TRBV6-5 with TRBJ2-1; with no DNA, the TCRdb D assignment of TRBD1 cannot be verified. The sequenced sample consisted of blood. This sequence originates from a human donor with ulcerative colitis or Crohn's disease, or a healthy co-twin of an affected twin (not recorded which). Here the CDR3 reads CASSSWDRDYNEQFF.